The entry below gives a single TCR beta chain sequence along with its context. The TCR beta CDR3 regions underwent amplification using RNA transcripts as the source. The HTBI primer set served for first-round RT-PCR of the TCR CDR3. TCRdb redid the calling of the multiplex PCR reads with MiXCR, one entry per CDR3 protein. The data contain some 800,000 distinct CDR3 sequences, over 35% of them singletons. The CDR3 sequence is 15 residues long. The germline V gene encodes CDR1 SGDLS and CDR2 YYNGEE. Trimming removed 5 bases from V and 6 bases from J; junction bases left unmatched: 11. The data are from a study of T cells in Graves' hyperthyroidism and ophthalmopathy.

The sample taken for sequencing was blood. The genes are TRBV9 and TRBJ1-1, with TRBD1 matching 9 bases. The source of this sequence is a man between 18 and 29 years old with Graves' hyperthyroidism. The CDR3 nucleotides read TGTGCCAGCAGTTTAACAGGGGGCTTGTTCGCTGAAGCTTTCTTT. Translation gives CASSLTGGLFAEAFF.